Listed here is a single TCR beta chain. The antigen is unknown. Data came from immunoSEQ multiplex PCR; TCRdb stores just in-frame clones and leaves some out. The sample carries approximately 140,000 clones, approximately 90% recorded once. The sample belongs to a study of T cell responses to AZD1222 COVID-19 vaccine. Study results and limitations: Only a handful of people who got AZD1222 tested seropositive at baseline. Targets within unmutated variant regions were reportedly found for nearly half of spike-specific TCRs. Clonal diversity was possibly underestimated, and the donors were mostly white British, with more females.

Germline V gene data show CDR1 as SGHAT and CDR2 as FQNNGV. Deletions cut 3 bases from V and 6 bases from J, with 14 bases between. This CDR3 contains 14 residues. Specimen: peripheral blood, collected on day 0 of AZD1222 vaccination. The rearrangement links TRBV11-2 to TRBJ1-2; D gene uncertain. This TCR came from an adult in good health. The CDR3 region has the DNA TGTGCCAGCAGCTTTGATCCCCGTCTCAATGGCTACACCTTC. The encoded protein is CASSFDPRLNGYTF.